The 21 T cell receptor beta chains reported below all come from one sample, sequenced in a study of T cells in Graves' hyperthyroidism and ophthalmopathy. TCR beta CDR3 sequences were amplified from RNA transcripts. When the TCR CDR3 underwent first-round RT-PCR, the HTBI primer set was used. Each CDR3 protein gets one entry after TCRdb re-called the multiplex PCR reads with MiXCR. The data hold a few hundred thousand distinct CDR3 sequences, with roughly 46% observed a single time. Material: peripheral blood or thyroid tissue (not recorded which). Receptors were obtained from a woman younger than 30 with Graves' hyperthyroidism.

This chain joins TRBV20-1 and TRBJ2-7; 10 bases are a match to TRBD2. Germline lookup yields CDR1 DFQATT and CDR2 SNEGSKA (reference sequence). J lost 7 bases, V lost 0 bases, and 18 bases had no gene match. The CDR3 contains 18 residues. CDR3 DNA sequence: TGCAGTGCTAGAGATCGCCCCGGGCTAGCGGGAGCCTACAATGAGCAGTACTTC. It yields the protein CSARDRPGLAGAYNEQYF.

This clonotype appeared many times. The chain has TRBV7-8 and TRBJ2-7; TRBD1 matches 9 bases. The CDR3 length is 15 residues. Losses at the gene ends were 6 bases for V and 5 bases for J; bases not matched to a gene: 11. CDR1 is SGHVS, CDR2 FQNEAQ, per germline. The CDR3 region has the DNA TGTGCCAGCAGAGCTACAGGGGGCGGGAGAAACGAGCAGTACTTC. Amino acids: CASRATGGGRNEQYF.

This sequence joins TRBV6-6 and TRBJ1-5; TRBD1 is a possible D gene (5 bases). V was shortened by 4 bases and J by 2 bases, with 12 bases between the two germline ends. The CDR3 has 15 residues. Germline V gene lookup returns CDR1 MNHNY and CDR2 SVGAGI (reference sequence). The CDR3 nucleotides are TGTGCCAGCAGTTCGATGGTAGGGGGCAATCAGCCCCAGCATTTT. Protein sequence: CASSSMVGGNQPQHF.

Of note for this clonotype: This may be a read error: a much more frequent sequence differs by one nucleotide. The V call is TRBV20-1, the J call TRBJ1-5; D gene unclear. From germline, CDR1 is DFQATT and CDR2 SNEGSKA (reference sequence). V shed 4 bases and J shed 6 bases, with 10 bases lying between them. The CDR3 is made up of 12 amino acids. CDR3 bases: TGCAGTGCTAACAGACCCAGTCAGCCCCAGCATTTT. This codes for CSANRPSQPQHF.

This clonotype showed up many times. The CDR3 DNA reads as TGTGCCAGCAGTACTGGAGGAGATGAGGAAAAACTGTTTTTT. Its translation is CASSTGGDEEKLFF. The chain has TRBV6-5 and TRBJ1-4; D gene uncertain. The germline gives CDR1 MNHEY, CDR2 SVGAGI. The V gene lost 5 bases and the J gene lost 8 bases, with 15 bases spanning the gap. The CDR3 has 14 amino acids.

As regards this clonotype: A read error may be the cause here, since a much bigger clone is one base away. J is TRBJ1-1 and V is TRBV6-5; weak D call: TRBD1 (5 bases). The CDR3 consists of 15 residues. Germline V lookup: CDR1 MNHEY, CDR2 SVGAGI. In DNA, the CDR3 is TGTGCCATCAGTTACAGGCGCCAGGTAGGGACTGAAGCTTTCTTT. Translating it yields CAISYRRQVGTEAFF.

This clonotype was counted many times. The V and J genes are TRBV29-1 and TRBJ2-7; D is uncertain. This CDR3 spans 11 amino acids. CDR1 and CDR2 from the germline V gene are SQVTM and ANQGSEA. Trimming removed 1 base from V and 10 bases from J, with 11 bases in between. CDR3 sequence: CSVEVKRHQYF. The CDR3 DNA sequence: TGCAGCGTTGAAGTAAAACGGCATCAGTACTTC.

This clonotype was counted many times. V and J are TRBV24-1 and TRBJ2-5, with D perhaps matching TRBD1 (6 bases). CDR1 is KGHDR, CDR2 SFDVKD, per germline. CDR3 length: 16 amino acids. Trimming took 2 bases from V and 2 from J, leaving 14 bases between them. The CDR3 DNA follows: TGTGCCACCAGTGATTCCGGGACACCCGAGCAAGAGACCCAGTACTTC. This codes for CATSDSGTPEQETQYF.

This clonotype was seen only once. The chain carries TRBV7-3 and TRBJ1-4; D gene unclear. CDR1 is SGHTA and CDR2 is FQGTGA in the germline V gene. With 5 bases removed from V and 4 bases from J, the gap between germline ends came to 11 bases. The CDR3 is 14 residues long. CDR3 amino acids: CASSPSGRNEKLFF. The CDR3 DNA follows: TGTGCCAGCAGCCCCAGCGGGCGTAATGAAAAACTGTTTTTT.

The chain links TRBV20-1 to TRBJ2-3, with D tentatively TRBD2 (6 bases). The ends were cut back, 3 bases at V and 4 bases at J, with 14 bases in the middle. The germline CDR1 and CDR2 sequences are DFQATT and SNEGSKA (reference sequence). CDR3 length: 14 amino acids. The CDR3 nucleotides read TGCAGTGCTAGCTACCTAGCGAGCGCAGATACGCAGTATTTT. This codes for CSASYLASADTQYF.

This clonotype was detected many times. This rearrangement joins TRBV4-3 to TRBJ2-5; no firm D call. The CDR3 loop spans 14 amino acids. CDR1 is LGHNA and CDR2 is YSLEER in the germline V gene. V was shortened by 1 base and J by 5 bases, with 11 bases between the two germline ends. CDR3 protein: CASSQGLQVETQYF. In nucleotides, the CDR3 is TGCGCCAGCAGCCAAGGTTTGCAGGTTGAGACCCAGTACTTC.

This clonotype was detected many times. The V gene is TRBV20-1, the J gene TRBJ1-1; D unresolved. The CDR3 consists of 14 residues. Germline V gene lookup returns CDR1 DFQATT and CDR2 SNEGSKA (reference sequence). The germline V and J ends were trimmed by 0 bases and 5 bases, with 13 bases remaining between them. CDR3 protein: CSARDIGVNTEAFF. Here the CDR3 DNA reads TGCAGTGCTAGAGATATTGGGGTTAATACTGAAGCTTTCTTT.

This clonotype was observed at least ten times. This chain uses TRBV7-9 with TRBJ1-2, with D perhaps matching TRBD1 (5 bases). The CDR3 has 16 residues. Looked up from germline, CDR1 is SEHNR and CDR2 is FQNEAQ (reference sequence). V gave up 5 bases and J gave up 1 base, with 17 bases separating them. The CDR3 protein is CASSRPAGRGNYGYTF. For the CDR3, the DNA is TGTGCCAGCAGCCGACCCGCAGGGAGAGGTAACTATGGCTACACCTTC.

This clonotype occurred many times. The genes are TRBV10-1 and TRBJ1-2, with a weak D call TRBD1 (6 bases). The germline V gene encodes CDR1 WNHNN and CDR2 SYGVQD (reference sequence). The CDR3 has 15 residues. Trimming took 2 bases from V and 6 from J, leaving 16 bases between them. The CDR3 here is CASSERDMDPNGYTF. Written as DNA, the CDR3 is TGCGCCAGCAGTGAGCGGGACATGGACCCTAATGGCTACACCTTC.

In nucleotides, the CDR3 is TGCAGCGTGCGCCGGCCGGCCCAAGAGACCCAGTACTTC. Its translation is CSVRRPAQETQYF. The rearrangement uses TRBV29-1 and TRBJ2-5; no firm D call. V lost 6 bases to trimming and J lost 1 base, with 12 bases between them. CDR1 is SQVTM, CDR2 ANQGSEA, per germline. This CDR3 spans 13 amino acids. The whole variable domain, remainder taken from reference TRBV29-1 and TRBJ2-5, is SAVISQKPSRDICQRGTSLTIQCQVDSQVTMMFWYRQQPGQSLTLIATANQGSEATYESGFVIDKFPISRPNLTFSTLTVSNMSPEDSSIYLCSVRRPAQETQYFGPGTRLLVL.

This rearrangement joins TRBV11-1 to TRBJ2-2; 9 nucleotides match TRBD1. The CDR3 totals 17 residues. Germline lookup yields CDR1 SGHAT and CDR2 FQDESV (reference sequence). V dropped 4 bases and J dropped 5; count of bases not matched to a gene: 11. The CDR3 sequence: CASSYTGTGIKTGELFF. CDR3 coding DNA: TGTGCCAGCAGCTACACCGGGACAGGGATAAAGACCGGGGAGCTGTTTTTT. The complete variable domain, with remaining parts taken from reference TRBV11-1 and TRBJ2-2, reads EAEVAQSPRYKITEKSQAVAFWCDPISGHATLYWYRQILGQGPELLVQFQDESVVDDSQLPKDRFSAERLKGVDSTLKIQPAELGDSAMYLCASSYTGTGIKTGELFFGEGSRLTVL.

This clonotype was detected many times. The chain recombines TRBV7-8 with TRBJ1-1; D remains unclear. In germline, CDR1 is SGHVS, CDR2 FQNEAQ. This CDR3 is built from 13 residues. Trimming cost V 3 bases and J 1 base, with 6 bases left between them. The CDR3 region is CASSFGSNTEAFF. The DNA of the CDR3 is TGTGCCAGCAGCTTCGGATCGAACACTGAAGCTTTCTTT.

The sample holds many counts of this clonotype. The chain is built from TRBV9 and TRBJ1-2; 7 nucleotides align to TRBD1. With 2 bases clipped from V and 2 bases from J, the junction kept 6 bases outside the gene matches. Germline values: CDR1 SGDLS, CDR2 YYNGEE. The CDR3 covers 15 residues. The CDR3 sequence: CASSVAGQENYGYTF. The CDR3 bases are TGTGCCAGCAGCGTCGCCGGACAGGAAAACTATGGCTACACCTTC.

This clonotype was picked up many times. The chain is built from TRBV7-2 and TRBJ2-5; no reliable D call. CDR3 length: 14 residues. V was trimmed by 1 base and J by 9 bases, leaving 15 bases between them. Looked up from germline, CDR1 is SGHTA and CDR2 is FQGNSA. The CDR3, as DNA: TGTGCCAGCAGCTTAGGTGACATCGAGTTGGCCCAGTACTTC. Translation gives CASSLGDIELAQYF. Together with reference TRBV7-2 and TRBJ2-5, the CDR3 gives the full variable domain: GAGVSQSPSNKVTEKGKDVELRCDPISGHTALYWYRQSLGQGLEFLIYFQGNSAPDKSGLPSDRFSAERTGGSVSTLTIQRTQQEDSAVYLCASSLGDIELAQYFGPGTRLLVL.

This clonotype occurred many times. This sequence joins TRBV10-3 and TRBJ1-2; D gene uncertain. The germline V and J ends were trimmed by 6 bases and 7 bases, with 15 bases remaining between them. CDR1 is ENHRY, CDR2 SYGVKD, per germline. The CDR3 runs to 13 residues. CDR3 residues: CAISIDGPAGYTF. The CDR3, as DNA: TGTGCCATCAGCATCGACGGCCCTGCTGGCTACACCTTC.

This clonotype was detected ten times or more. This CDR3 reads CASSEYIGSGANVLTF. The CDR3 coding sequence is TGTGCCAGCAGTGAATATATAGGCTCTGGGGCCAACGTCCTGACTTTC. The chain has TRBV25-1 and TRBJ2-6, with unresolved D. This CDR3 is built from 16 residues. Trimming stripped 0 bases from V and 0 bases from J, with 6 bases between. CDR1 MGHDK and CDR2 SYGVNS come from the germline V gene. Together with reference TRBV25-1 and TRBJ2-6, the CDR3 gives the full variable domain: EADIYQTPRYLVIGTGKKITLECSQTMGHDKMYWYQQDPGMELHLIHYSYGVNSTEKGDLSSESTVSRIRTEHFPLTLESARPSHTSQYLCASSEYIGSGANVLTFGAGSRLTVL.